Reported below is one T cell receptor (beta chain). No antigen is known for it. Produced via immunoSEQ multiplex PCR; TCRdb's table is partial and in-frame only. The sample records approximately 79,000 clones, approximately 83% being singletons. This specimen belongs to a study of CD4 T cell repertoires in COVID-19. Across the whole study: Other coronavirus spike proteins restimulated relabeled CFSE-low cells expanded with IL-2 for roughly eleven days.

This CDR3 comprises 19 residues. The V segment lost 0 bases and the J segment 4 bases; nucleotides outside the gene matches: 14. Germline CDR1 is KGHSH and CDR2 is LQKENI. General study results and limits: Two or all three memory subsets shared several highly expanded SARS-CoV-2-reactive clonotypes. SARS-CoV and/or HKU1 spike cultures shared between roughly 6 and 28% of SARS-CoV-2 clonotypes.

J is TRBJ2-3 and V is TRBV18; 9 nucleotides align to TRBD2. The sequenced sample was CD4+ T cells from peripheral blood, obtained after recovery from COVID-19. The TCR was taken from a human donor who had COVID-19. The CDR3 loop is CASSPPTLAGWGWADTQYF. CDR3 in DNA: TGTGCCAGCTCACCACCCACCCTAGCGGGATGGGGGTGGGCAGATACGCAGTATTTT.